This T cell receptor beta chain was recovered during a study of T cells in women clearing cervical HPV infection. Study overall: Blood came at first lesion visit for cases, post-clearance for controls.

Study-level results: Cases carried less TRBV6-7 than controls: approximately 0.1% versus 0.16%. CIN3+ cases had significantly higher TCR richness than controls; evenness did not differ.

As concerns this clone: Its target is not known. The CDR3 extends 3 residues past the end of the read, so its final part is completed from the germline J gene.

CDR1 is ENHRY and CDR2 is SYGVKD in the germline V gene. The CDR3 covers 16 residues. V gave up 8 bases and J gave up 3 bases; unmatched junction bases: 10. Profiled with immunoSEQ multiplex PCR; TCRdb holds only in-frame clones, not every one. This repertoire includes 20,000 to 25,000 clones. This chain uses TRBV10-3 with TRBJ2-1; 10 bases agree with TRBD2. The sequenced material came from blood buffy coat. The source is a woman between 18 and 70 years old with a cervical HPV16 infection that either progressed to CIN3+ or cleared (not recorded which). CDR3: CAIGWPASGSYNEQFF. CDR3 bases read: TGTGCCATCGGATGGCCCGCTAGCGGGAGCTACAATGAG.